A single T cell receptor beta chain is shown here with its context. A few counts support this clonotype. The clone's antigen remains unknown. No much larger clone exists at a distance of one base, and base qualities are not known. The CDR3 covers 17 residues, taking in both the cysteine and the phenylalanine. The DNA shown is the 51-base CDR3, in frame from base 1. V has 3 bases trimmed and J has 5 bases trimmed; junction bases matching no gene number 10. From the germline V gene, CDR1 is MDHEN and CDR2 is SYDVKM. These data originate in a study of blood T cells in healthy people across ages (dated by TCRdb to 2015 to 2017). Notes on the research overall: In model experiments, template switching captured roughly one uniquely barcoded TCR beta cDNA molecule for every two T cells. To avoid experimental bias, donors of different ages were spread randomly across the sequencing lanes. Using deep sequencing normalized with unique cDNA molecular identifiers, the study measured how TCR beta repertoire diversity changes with age. Donors were grouped into four age groups: young (average 16 years), middle-aged (39), aged (around 66) and long-lived (just over 80). Two additional independent replicas of 1 million unique cDNA reads from the same blood draw were analyzed for two donors (one aged 18 to 30 and one aged 80 or older). Broader findings and caveats from the paper: The CMV infection status of donors was not known, potentially confounding age-related changes in expanded clonotypes. The long-lived group showed more naive CD4+ T cells, fewer expanded clones and increased TCR diversity than the aged group, suggesting age selection. Estimates of total diversity based on one million sequenced T cells were considered lower bounds and underestimates. Observed TCR beta diversity correlated strongly with the percentage of naive T cells measured by flow cytometry. As age increased, observed TCR beta diversity per million T cells dropped in a roughly linear way, and a significant reduction was already evident by age 40. Bulk unsorted PBMC profiling prevented conclusive comparison of naive and antigen-experienced compartments.

Systemically healthy Caucasian individuals from Russia, some 40 in total and aged roughly 6 to 100 years, were included as donors. Each donor gave ten milliliters of peripheral blood, collected into EDTA-treated Vacutainer tubes. Ficoll-Paque density-gradient centrifugation was used to isolate PBMCs, with at least 6.5 million per sample. Trizol reagent was used to extract total RNA from the PBMCs, yielding at least 6 micrograms per sample. Naive CD45RAhigh/CD27high T cell percentages were measured by flow cytometry on a PBMC aliquot from every donor. To prepare the library, 5' RACE was applied. Sequenced on an Illumina HiSeq 2500. A second PCR of about 6 to 11 cycles was performed with a sample-barcoded 5' primer and a J-beta primer mix. Each TCR beta cDNA molecule received a unique molecular identifier from a template-switch 5' adaptor carrying 12 random nucleotides. Each sample yielded at least 3 million CDR3-containing paired-end reads. First-strand cDNA synthesis was performed from all RNA using the Mint cDNA synthesis kit, with priming by a TRBC-specific oligonucleotide. After uracil-DNA glycosylase treatment, a first 18-cycle PCR used universal primers M1SS and BC2_uni_R on all cDNA. In the authors' own workflow: Each sample was normalized by randomly selecting 1 million high-quality reads, each carrying a distinct molecular identifier. Reads sharing molecular identifiers were discarded rather than binned into consensus sequences. MiTCR, set to a Q25 quality threshold and the strictest error-elimination algorithm, was used for CDR3 identification, clonotype clustering and error correction. A nonparametric unseen species model using Euler transformation provided a lower-bound estimate of total TCR beta diversity. TCRdb itself trimmed the public reads at Q25 with fastp, ran MiXCR and retained productive beta chains. Each CDR3 protein gets just one entry, which takes the most common genes and DNA from the rows behind it. The V and J calls, along with clone size, are taken from TCRdb and not from the paper's own processing. The sample table contains some 800,000 distinct CDR3 sequences; only one count was recorded for 40% to 50% of them. Roughly 18% of the sample is held by the ten biggest clonotypes.

The rearranged segments are TRBV28 and TRBJ2-1, with TRBD2 identical over 10 junction bases. This sequence originates from a man aged 60 to 75 in good health. The sample was blood. Here the CDR3 is given as CASSFPLTSGANNEQFF. The sequence in DNA is TGTGCCAGCAGTTTTCCCCTCACTAGCGGGGCCAACAATGAGCAGTTCTTC.